This T cell receptor beta chain emerged from a study of cytomegalovirus exposure and HLA in healthy donors. Study in general: An early release of data contained approximately 80 million unique TCRs, which came from HLA-typed donors.

Unmatched junction bases numbered 5, after V lost 0 bases and J lost 5 bases. The CDR3 loop spans 16 amino acids. Germline V lookup: CDR1 SGHRS, CDR2 YFSETQ. It was with 60 Vbeta and 13 Jbeta primers that the PCR ran. Repertoires were generated with immunoSEQ multiplex PCR, while TCRdb's copy carries only in-frame clones and drops some. The sample holds some 120,000 clones; around 75% are singletons and the top ten take about 0.92%. This clone has only one observation. The sequencing sample was made of PBMCs. The V call is TRBV5-1, the J call TRBJ2-2, with 9 positions matching TRBD2. This clonotype was obtained from a woman aged 25 to 45 in good health and CMV-seronegative. CDR3 loop: CASSLVSSGKTGELFF. The CDR3 DNA follows: TGCGCCAGCAGCTTGGTCTCTAGCGGGAAGACCGGGGAGCTGTTTTTT.